This T cell receptor beta chain comes out of a study of blood T cell repertoires in COVID-19. The method was immunoSEQ multiplex PCR; TCRdb's version includes in-frame clones alone and lacks a portion of them. Of 150,000 to 200,000 clones listed, roughly 79% are singletons. CDR1 and CDR2 (germline): SGHNT, YYREEE (reference sequence). This CDR3 region has 15 residues. With 3 bases removed from V and 2 bases from J, the gap between germline ends came to 9 bases. The sequencing input was peripheral blood. This sequence originates from an older woman with acute or convalescent COVID-19. The chain recombines TRBV5-4 with TRBJ2-6, with a weak D call TRBD1 (5 bases). The CDR3 region is CASSSQGPGANVLTF. The CDR3 DNA follows: TGTGCCAGCAGCTCCCAGGGCCCTGGGGCCAACGTCCTGACTTTC.